This note documents a single T cell receptor beta chain sequence. What it binds is not known. cDNA prepared by RNA extraction and subsequent reverse transcription served as the template for sequencing. The table came from immunoSEQ multiplex PCR; TCRdb's copy has only in-frame clones and leaves some out. The sample shows some 190,000 clones, 60% of them seen only once. The treatment is: oral pan-JAK inhibitor, 5-10 mg twice daily. Specimens obtained from alopecia areata patients comprised lesional scalp punch biopsies and peripheral blood. This specimen belongs to a study of CD8+ T cells in alopecia areata. As for the study in general: Twice daily, treated patients received 5 to 10 mg of oral tofacitinib.

General study results and limits: Clonality was higher in lesional than normal scalp, especially in alopecia totalis/universalis. Scalp clonality decreased significantly with tofacitinib, and so did expanded CD8+ clones among the top 100.

The CDR3 extends over 13 amino acids. Germline-derived CDR1 and CDR2 are SQVTM and ANQGSEA. V shed 7 bases and J shed 2 bases, with 12 bases lying between them. This chain joins TRBV29-1 and TRBJ1-5, with D hard to call. The sample was CD4+ T cells sorted from blood, taken at week 24, from a patient treated with tofacitinib. This TCR was recovered from a human donor with alopecia areata. The CDR3 protein is CSGARDGNQPQHF. The CDR3 coding sequence is TGCAGCGGGGCTAGAGACGGCAATCAGCCCCAGCATTTT.